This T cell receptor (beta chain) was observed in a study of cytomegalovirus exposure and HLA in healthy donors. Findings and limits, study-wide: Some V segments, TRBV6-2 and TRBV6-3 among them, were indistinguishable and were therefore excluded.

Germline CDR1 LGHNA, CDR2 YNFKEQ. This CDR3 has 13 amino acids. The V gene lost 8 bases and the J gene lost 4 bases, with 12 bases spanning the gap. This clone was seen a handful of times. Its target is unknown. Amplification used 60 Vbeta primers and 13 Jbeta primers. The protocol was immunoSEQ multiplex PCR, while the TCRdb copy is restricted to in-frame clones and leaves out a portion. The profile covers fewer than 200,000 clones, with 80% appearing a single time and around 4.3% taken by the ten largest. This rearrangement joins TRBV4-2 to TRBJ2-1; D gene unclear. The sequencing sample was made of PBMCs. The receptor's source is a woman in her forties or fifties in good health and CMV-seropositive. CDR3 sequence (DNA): TGTGCCAGCGGCCTTGGAGAGTACAATGAGCAGTTCTTC. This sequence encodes CASGLGEYNEQFF.